This is a list of T cell receptor beta chains from one sample in a study of CD8+ T cells in alopecia areata. The method was immunoSEQ multiplex PCR; TCRdb's version includes in-frame clones alone and lacks a portion of them. The sample shows about 180,000 clones, less than 80% of them seen only once. The sequences come from CD8+ T cells sorted from blood, collected at week 0. These receptors came from a human donor with alopecia areata. Both conserved end residues are part of each CDR3. D genes are given only for firm matches. A clone size is listed for some rows: how often the clone was seen (once, few, many), or a class if it is expanded.

length | D | J | V | size | DNA | CDR3
13 | . | TRBJ1-1 | TRBV9 | . | TGTGCCAGCACCGCGGGGCCGACAGGTGAAGCTTTCTTT | CASTAGPTGEAFF
15 | TRBD1 | TRBJ2-7 | TRBV4-1 | . | TGCGCCAGCAGCCAAGCGACGACAGGGACCTACGAGCAGTACTTC | CASSQATTGTYEQYF
11 | . | TRBJ1-5 | TRBV19 | . | TGTGCCAGTGGTACTGGTCAGCCCCAGCATTTT | CASGTGQPQHF
18 | TRBD2 | TRBJ2-3 | TRBV19 | few | TGTGCCAGTAGTATGGGACTAGCGGGGGGCATGAGCACAGATACGCAGTATTTT | CASSMGLAGGMSTDTQYF
13 | . | TRBJ2-5 | TRBV27 | . | TGTGCCAGCAGTTTAAGGGTATGGGAGACCCAGTACTTC | CASSLRVWETQYF
16 | . | TRBJ2-1 | TRBV2 | . | TGTGCCAATTCACCCGGGTCAAGGGGCCCCTACAATGAGCAGTTCTTC | CANSPGSRGPYNEQFF
14 | . | TRBJ2-7 | TRBV5-6 | . | TGTGCCAGCAGCTTTTCCGGCCTTGCCTACGAGCAGTACTTC | CASSFSGLAYEQYF
15 | TRBD1 | TRBJ2-3 | TRBV2 | . | TGTGCCACCCCCAGGAGGGCAGGGGGCACGGATACGCAGTATTTT | CATPRRAGGTDTQYF
15 | . | TRBJ2-6 | TRBV30 | . | TGTGCCTGGAGTGTAGGGGGTACTGGGGCCAACGTCCTGACTTTC | CAWSVGGTGANVLTF
12 | . | TRBJ1-2 | TRBV13 | . | TGTGCCAGCAGCGCGGGTCTCTATGGCTACACCTTC | CASSAGLYGYTF
16 | TRBD2 | TRBJ2-3 | TRBV4-1 | . | TGCGCCAGCAGCCAAGAAACTAGCGGGAGCACAGATACGCAGTATTTT | CASSQETSGSTDTQYF
14 | . | TRBJ1-1 | TRBV14 | . | TGTGCCAGCAGCCCCACCTTATGGGGCACTGAAGCTTTCTTT | CASSPTLWGTEAFF
15 | TRBD1 | TRBJ1-5 | TRBV2 | . | TGTGCCAGCAGGCTTACAGGGGGCTCCGATCAGCCCCAGCATTTT | CASRLTGGSDQPQHF
14 | TRBD1 | TRBJ2-2 | TRBV30 | few | TGTGCCTGGGGACAGGGTCGATACACCGGGGAGCTGTTTTTT | CAWGQGRYTGELFF
14 | . | TRBJ2-7 | TRBV7-2 | . | TGTGCCAGCAGCTTAGGGCTAGTTGTCTACGAGCAGTACTTC | CASSLGLVVYEQYF
15 | TRBD2 | TRBJ2-1 | TRBV7-9 | . | TGTGCCAGCAGCGACGGACTAGCGGGGGGTAATGAGCAGTTCTTC | CASSDGLAGGNEQFF
11 | . | TRBJ2-1 | TRBV4-1 | . | TGCGCCAGCAGCCAAGAGGATGAGCAGTTCTTC | CASSQEDEQFF
15 | . | TRBJ2-3 | TRBV13 | . | TGTGCCAGCAGCTTCAGGGGGGGCACCACAGATACGCAGTATTTT | CASSFRGGTTDTQYF
16 | . | TRBJ1-2 | TRBV2 | . | TGTGCCAGCAGTTCAGGCGGAGACCTCACTAGCTATGGCTACACCTTC | CASSSGGDLTSYGYTF
16 | TRBD2 | TRBJ2-7 | TRBV4-1 | . | TGCGCCAGCAGCCCGGGACTAGCGGGTTTCGTGGGGGAGCAGTACTTC | CASSPGLAGFVGEQYF
14 | . | TRBJ1-2 | TRBV5-6 | . | TGTGCCAGCAGCCCCCCTACCGAGGGATATGGCTACACCTTC | CASSPPTEGYGYTF
12 | . | TRBJ1-1 | TRBV5-1 | . | TGCGCCAGCATCGGAACGTCAGGTGAAGCTTTCTTT | CASIGTSGEAFF
14 | TRBD1 | TRBJ1-2 | TRBV5-6 | . | TGTGCCAGCAGCGATGGGACAGGGAACTATGGCTACACCTTC | CASSDGTGNYGYTF
14 | . | TRBJ2-7 | TRBV5-1 | . | TGCGCCAGCAGCTTGGTAGGCAGGGAGTACGAGCAGTACTTC | CASSLVGREYEQYF
16 | TRBD2 | TRBJ2-2 | TRBV4-1 | . | TGCGCCAGCAGCCCAGATAGTGGACTAGAGATCGGGGAGCTGTTTTTT | CASSPDSGLEIGELFF
15 | . | TRBJ2-7 | TRBV5-6 | . | TGTGCCAGCAGCCCTCCTGCTGGAGAGGTTGGGGAGCAGTACTTC | CASSPPAGEVGEQYF
13 | . | TRBJ2-3 | TRBV27 | . | TGTGCCAGCAGTTTAGCGGGGTATGATACGCAGTATTTT | CASSLAGYDTQYF
14 | . | TRBJ1-2 | TRBV11-2 | . | TGTGCCAGCAGCTTAGGAACTACTCACTATGGCTACACCTTC | CASSLGTTHYGYTF
12 | . | TRBJ1-2 | TRBV30 | . | TGTGCCTGGAGTGTACAGAACGATGGCTACACCTTC | CAWSVQNDGYTF